This TCR beta chain comes out of a study of cytomegalovirus exposure and HLA in healthy donors. Study-level information: In an early release, HLA-typed donors contributed 75 million to 85 million unique TCR sequences.

Primers included in the PCR were 60 Vbeta and 13 Jbeta primers. Some clones are missing from TCRdb's copy, which holds only in-frame ones; the method was immunoSEQ multiplex PCR. The table has 170,000 or so clones, about 80% seen once. Study results and caveats: A link between a missense DCLRE1C variant and TCR beta V- and J-gene trimming emerged from a later analysis. Links to common viral pathogens appeared, in a later analysis, for several of the most significant clusters. Exclusion as indistinguishable affected some V segments, including TRBV6-2 and TRBV6-3.

Trimming removed 3 bases at V and 11 bases at J, with 13 bases between. Germline V gene data show CDR1 as MNHEY and CDR2 as SMNVEV (reference sequence). This CDR3 contains 12 residues. Comments on this clone: No antigen is known for it.

The source material was PBMCs. The sequence was collected from a man aged 30 to 39 in good health and CMV-seropositive. V and J are TRBV27 and TRBJ1-1, with D maybe TRBD1 (5 bases). The CDR3 reads CASSLGVGRAFF. CDR3 sequence (DNA): TGTGCCAGCAGTTTGGGTGTGGGGCGGGCTTTCTTT.